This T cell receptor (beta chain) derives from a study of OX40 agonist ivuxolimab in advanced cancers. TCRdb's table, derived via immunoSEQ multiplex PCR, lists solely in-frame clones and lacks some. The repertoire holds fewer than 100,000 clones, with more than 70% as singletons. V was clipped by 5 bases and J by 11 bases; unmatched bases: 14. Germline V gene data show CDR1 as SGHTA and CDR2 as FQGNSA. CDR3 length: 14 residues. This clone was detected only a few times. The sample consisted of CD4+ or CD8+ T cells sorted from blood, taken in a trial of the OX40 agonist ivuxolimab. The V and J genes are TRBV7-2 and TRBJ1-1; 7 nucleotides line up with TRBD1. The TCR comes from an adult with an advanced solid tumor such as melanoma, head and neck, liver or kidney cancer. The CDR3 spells CASSIRDRTGLAFF. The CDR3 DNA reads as TGTGCCAGCAGCATACGCGACCGGACAGGTCTCGCTTTCTTT.